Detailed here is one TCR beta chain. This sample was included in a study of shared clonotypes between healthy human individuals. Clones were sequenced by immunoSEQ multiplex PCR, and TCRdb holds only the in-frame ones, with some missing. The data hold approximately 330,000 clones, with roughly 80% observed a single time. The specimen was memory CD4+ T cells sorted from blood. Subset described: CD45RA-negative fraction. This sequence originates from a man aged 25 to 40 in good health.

This CDR3 is CASSSPGGAGGETQYF. In DNA form, the CDR3 reads TGTGCCAGCAGTTCCCCCGGTGGGGCGGGAGGGGAGACCCAGTACTTC. The J gene is TRBJ2-5, the V gene TRBV7-6; 9 bases align to TRBD2. From germline, CDR1 is SGHVS and CDR2 FNYEAQ. J gave up 5 bases and V 6 bases, and 13 bases lay outside the gene matches. The CDR3 totals 16 residues.